These 16 T cell receptor beta chains originate from one sample sequenced in a study of shared clonotypes between healthy human individuals. This table comes from immunoSEQ multiplex PCR, and its TCRdb copy is limited to in-frame clones, with some not included. The table records more than 900,000 clones, 75% to 80% of them present only once. Sequences were obtained from memory CD4+ T cells from PBMCs. Indicated subset: CD45RA-negative fraction. These receptors came from a man in his late teens or twenties in good health. Some clones in this sample may be carry-over from other donors' samples.

This clone has only a few counts. The V call is TRBV5-4, the J call TRBJ2-2; 9 bases agree with TRBD1. The CDR3 consists of 16 residues. V lost 7 bases and J lost 0; bases outside the gene matches: 7. Germline loops: CDR1 SGHNT, CDR2 YYREEE (reference sequence). Here the CDR3 reads CASSDRGVSNTGELFF. DNA of the CDR3: TGTGCCAGCTCGGACAGGGGTGTATCGAACACCGGGGAGCTGTTTTTT.

The chain links TRBV19 to TRBJ1-5; D may be TRBD1 (6 bases). CDR3 length equals 15 residues. Germline CDR1 and CDR2: LNHDA and SQIVND (reference sequence). Trimming shortened V by 7 bases and J by 2 bases, and 15 bases separated the two germline ends. This chain's CDR3 is CASTPWGAGNQPQHF. CDR3 nucleotide sequence: TGTGCCAGTACCCCTTGGGGGGCGGGCAATCAGCCCCAGCATTTT.

In the case of this clone: At one end, the junction sequence differs from germline, possibly due to a read error. The chain recombines TRBV6-6 with TRBJ1-4; D unresolved. The CDR3 consists of 15 residues. Per the germline V gene, CDR1 is MNHNY and CDR2 is SVGAGI (reference sequence). The CDR3 DNA follows: TGTGCCAGCAATTACGTCCCTTGGACTAATGAAAAACTGTTTTTT. This gives the protein CASNYVPWTNEKLFF.

The rearrangement links TRBV2 to TRBJ1-3; tentatively, D is TRBD1 (6 bases). Trimming shortened V by 2 bases and J by 4 bases, and 18 bases separated the two germline ends. The CDR3 sequence is 17 residues long. CDR1 is SNHLY, CDR2 FYNNEI, per germline. Here the CDR3 reads CASSEIFGQGLGNTIYF. The CDR3 DNA reads as TGTGCCAGCAGTGAAATTTTTGGGCAGGGGCTCGGAAACACCATATATTTT.

The chain employs TRBV30 and TRBJ1-3; D is unresolved. The CDR3 has 13 amino acids. CDR1 is GTSNPN, CDR2 SVGIG, per germline (reference sequence). V lost 5 bases and J 3 bases, leaving 11 bases between the germline ends. The CDR3 bases are TGTGCCTGGGAGGGTAAGAGTGGAAACACCATATATTTT. Protein sequence: CAWEGKSGNTIYF.

As to this clone: Other DNA sequences in the sample encode the same CDR3. J is TRBJ1-1 and V is TRBV30, with D perhaps TRBD1 (5 bases). V shed 0 bases and J shed 5 bases, with 10 bases lying between them. The CDR3 contains 13 residues. CDR1 and CDR2 from the germline V gene are GTSNPN and SVGIG (reference sequence). In DNA form, the CDR3 reads TGTGCCTGGAGTGTCGCTAGGGGAACTGAAGCTTTCTTT. Translated: CAWSVARGTEAFF.

Here the CDR3 reads CASSRDRLATNEKLFF. In DNA form, the CDR3 reads TGTGCCAGCAGCCGAGACAGGCTGGCAACTAATGAAAAACTGTTTTTT. The gene calls are TRBV6-6 and TRBJ1-4; a weak D match, TRBD1 (6 bases). The CDR3 loop spans 16 amino acids. V was shortened by 6 bases and J by 0 bases, with 14 bases between the two germline ends. The V gene's germline CDR1 is MNHNY and CDR2 SVGAGI (reference sequence).

This clone was seen more than once but under ten times. This rearrangement joins TRBV11-3 to TRBJ2-2, with D perhaps matching TRBD2 (5 bases). V dropped 11 bases and J dropped 5 bases, with 12 bases sitting between them. The germline CDR1 and CDR2 sequences are SGHNT and YENEEA. This CDR3 is built from 12 residues. In nucleotides, the CDR3 is TGTGCCTCAACCGAGGGTACCGGGGAGCTGTTTTTT. Protein sequence: CASTEGTGELFF.

This rearrangement joins TRBV7-9 to TRBJ2-1; D call uncertain. The germline V gene has CDR1 SEHNR and CDR2 FQNEAQ (reference sequence). Trimming left V 0 bases short and J 3 bases short, with 6 bases between. The CDR3 consists of 14 residues. This chain's CDR3 is CASSLAVNYNEQFF. In nucleotides, the CDR3 is TGTGCCAGCAGCTTAGCCGTCAACTACAATGAGCAGTTCTTC.

Ten or more counts support this clone. This chain connects TRBV11-2 to TRBJ2-7, with 11 bases matching TRBD2. Germline loops: CDR1 SGHAT, CDR2 FQNNGV. V was pared by 4 bases and J by 2 bases, with 7 bases of the junction left unmatched. The CDR3 has 16 amino acids. The CDR3: CASSSLAGGHTYEQYF. CDR3 bases: TGTGCCAGCAGCTCCCTAGCGGGAGGTCACACCTACGAGCAGTACTTC. Full variable domain (rest looked up from reference TRBV11-2 and TRBJ2-7): EAGVAQSPRYKIIEKRQSVAFWCNPISGHATLYWYQQILGQGPKLLIQFQNNGVVDDSQLPKDRFSAERLKGVDSTLKIQPAKLEDSAVYLCASSSLAGGHTYEQYFGPGTRLTVT.

This chain connects TRBV7-2 to TRBJ2-3; 7 nucleotides align to TRBD1. V trimming: 2 bases; J trimming: 4 bases; junction bases outside the gene matches: 3. This CDR3 is built from 14 residues. CDR1 is SGHTA and CDR2 is FQGNSA in the germline V gene. CDR3 coding DNA: TGTGCCAGCAGCTTAACAGGGGTTTCAGATACGCAGTATTTT. Translating it yields CASSLTGVSDTQYF.

The V gene is TRBV5-1, the J gene TRBJ1-1; possibly TRBD1 for D (5 bases). The CDR3 loop spans 16 amino acids. The V gene lost 0 bases and the J gene lost 0 bases, with 12 bases spanning the gap. The germline CDR1 and CDR2 sequences are SGHRS and YFSETQ. The CDR3 is CASSLGAGKMNTEAFF. The CDR3 DNA follows: TGCGCCAGCAGCTTGGGGGCAGGGAAGATGAACACTGAAGCTTTCTTT.

The rearrangement joins TRBV4-2 to TRBJ2-3; 12 bases align to TRBD2. The CDR3 loop spans 15 amino acids. J was trimmed by 3 bases and V by 5 bases; bases with no gene match: 3. From germline, CDR1 is LGHNA and CDR2 YNFKEQ. CDR3 protein: CASSETSGRTDTQYF. CDR3 nucleotides: TGTGCCAGCAGCGAGACTAGCGGGAGAACAGATACGCAGTATTTT.

This clone occurred once. The chain joins TRBV28 to TRBJ2-7; 10 nucleotides agree with TRBD1. CDR1 and CDR2 (germline): MDHEN, SYDVKM. The trim removed 6 bases at V and 3 bases at J, leaving 11 bases unmatched. The CDR3 has 16 amino acids. CDR3 bases: TGTGCCAGCAGCCCCGCGGGGGACAGGGGTTTCTACGAGCAGTACTTC. It is translated as CASSPAGDRGFYEQYF.

This chain joins TRBV4-3 and TRBJ1-3; D unresolved. The CDR3 runs to 16 residues. V lost 3 bases and J lost 0, with 12 bases in between. CDR1 and CDR2 (germline): LGHNA, YSLEER. Written as DNA, the CDR3 is TGCGCCAGCAGCCAGGGGAGGACTTACTCTGGAAACACCATATATTTT. Amino acids: CASSQGRTYSGNTIYF.

The chain carries TRBV5-4 and TRBJ2-3, with 7 bases that match TRBD2. The V segment lost 6 bases and the J segment 4 bases; nucleotides outside the gene matches: 5. This CDR3 contains 13 residues. Germline loops: CDR1 SGHNT, CDR2 YYREEE (reference sequence). The CDR3 protein is CASTSTSADTQYF. Here the CDR3 DNA reads TGTGCCAGCACCTCAACTAGCGCAGATACGCAGTATTTT.